The 15 T cell receptor beta chains reported below all come from one sample, sequenced in a study of T-cell reconstitution after alpha-beta-depleted transplantation in children (dated by TCRdb to about 2016). In the paper's terms, the treatment or condition label means: allogeneic hematopoietic cell transplantation with graft depleted of TCRalphabeta T cells and CD19 B cells. Library construction relied on PCR. TCRdb records Illumina HiSeq 2500 as the sequencer. TCR libraries were prepared with molecular barcoding, using unique molecular identifiers to normalize TCRbeta repertoire quantification. TCRdb handled the public reads itself, with Q25 trimming in fastp and clone calling in MiXCR, and kept productive beta chains. CDR3 protein sequences are deduplicated, and each keeps its most common genes and DNA. Present in this sample are approximately 490,000 distinct CDR3 sequences, about 10% of which were seen just once. Jointly, the top ten make up roughly 2.1% of the sample.

This specimen was PBMCs, taken before TCRalphabeta/CD19-depleted stem cell transplant. Receptors were obtained from a child aged 2 to 10 with inherited bone marrow failure, due to receive a stem cell transplant.

This clonotype was seen ten or more times. V usage is TRBV7-2 and J usage is TRBJ2-7, with 12 bases that match TRBD2. The ends lost 6 bases at V and 1 base at J; junction bases unmatched: 7. The V gene's germline CDR1 is SGHTA and CDR2 FQGNSA. The CDR3 consists of 16 residues. This CDR3 reads CASSFTGLAGSYEQYF. CDR3 DNA sequence: TGTGCCAGCAGTTTTACAGGACTAGCGGGGTCCTACGAGCAGTACTTC.

J is TRBJ2-7 and V is TRBV20-1, with D unclear. Trimming took 5 bases from V and 2 from J, leaving 13 bases between them. Per the germline V gene, CDR1 is DFQATT and CDR2 is SNEGSKA (reference sequence). The CDR3 is 13 residues long. The CDR3 bases are TGCAGTGCTCCAGCCGGGTATGCCTACGAGCAGTACTTC. It specifies CSAPAGYAYEQYF.

In this sample, this clonotype turned up many times. The chain recombines TRBV24-1 with TRBJ2-1; D is perhaps TRBD1 or TRBD2 (5 bases each). The CDR3 consists of 15 residues. The germline V gene encodes CDR1 KGHDR and CDR2 SFDVKD. V lost 3 bases and J 9 bases, leaving 17 bases between the germline ends. The CDR3 reads CATSDPGTERGEQFF. CDR3 in DNA: TGTGCCACCAGTGATCCGGGGACCGAGAGGGGTGAGCAGTTCTTC.

This clonotype was seen many times. Relative to the germline gene, one junction end is altered; a read error may explain this. The J gene is TRBJ2-1, the V gene TRBV7-7; 8 positions agree with TRBD2. The CDR3 spans 14 residues. Germline CDR1 is SSHAT and CDR2 is FNYEAQ (reference sequence). Here the CDR3 reads CASSLGTSENEQFF. The CDR3 DNA reads as TGTGCTAGCAGCTTAGGGACTAGTGAAAATGAGCAGTTCTTC.

This clonotype appeared many times. The chain is built from TRBV20-1 and TRBJ2-7; the D gene is possibly TRBD1 (5 bases). The CDR3 sequence is 15 residues long. Trimming took off 0 bases at V and 2 bases at J, with 14 bases between the two ends. Per germline, CDR1 DFQATT and CDR2 SNEGSKA (reference sequence). The CDR3 coding sequence is TGCAGTGCTAGAGATGGGGCCTTTATTACCTACGAGCAGTACTTC. The encoded protein is CSARDGAFITYEQYF.

In this sample, this clonotype turned up many times. The rearrangement uses TRBV28 and TRBJ2-3, with 13 bases aligning to TRBD2. Germline V gene data show CDR1 as MDHEN and CDR2 as SYDVKM. The trim removed 5 bases at V and 5 bases at J, leaving 4 bases unmatched. The CDR3 sequence is 15 residues long. The CDR3 reads CASSGLAGVGDTQYF. In DNA form, the CDR3 reads TGTGCCAGCAGTGGACTAGCGGGAGTGGGAGATACGCAGTATTTT.

This clonotype was seen at least ten times. The chain couples TRBV28 to TRBJ2-7; 12 positions agree with TRBD1. This CDR3 spans 15 amino acids. The germline V gene encodes CDR1 MDHEN and CDR2 SYDVKM. V gave up 3 bases and J gave up 5 bases; unmatched junction bases: 5. The CDR3 sequence: CASSFLGTGGHEQYF. The CDR3 DNA reads as TGTGCCAGCAGTTTTTTGGGGACAGGGGGCCACGAGCAGTACTTC.

The chain carries TRBV4-3 and TRBJ2-1; 9 bases line up with TRBD2. The CDR3 consists of 16 residues. Per germline, CDR1 LGHNA and CDR2 YSLEER. Trimming at V came to 4 bases and at J to 3 bases, leaving 7 bases not matched to a gene. The CDR3 sequence: CASSPEVAGVYNEQFF. CDR3 DNA: TGCGCCAGCAGCCCAGAGGTAGCGGGAGTCTACAATGAGCAGTTCTTC.

Ten or more counts support this clonotype. CDR3 sequence: CASSKRQGGIQPQHF. CDR3 DNA: TGTGCCAGCAGTAAGCGACAGGGTGGGATTCAGCCCCAGCATTTT. The chain joins TRBV12-3 or TRBV12-4 to TRBJ1-5, with 7 bases aligning to TRBD1. Trimming took 5 bases from V and 6 from J; bases not matched to a gene: 10. This CDR3 is 15 amino acids long.

This clonotype occurred many times. V usage is TRBV3-1 and J usage is TRBJ2-1, with 10 bases lining up with TRBD2. The length of the CDR3 is 16 residues. Germline CDR1 LGHDT, CDR2 YNNKEL (reference sequence). V shed 2 bases, J shed 3 bases, and the junction held 4 bases outside the gene matches. The CDR3 loop is CASSQWLAGDYNEQFF. The CDR3 bases are TGTGCCAGCAGCCAATGGCTAGCGGGGGACTACAATGAGCAGTTCTTC.

This chain joins TRBV7-9 and TRBJ2-3, with TRBD2 matching over 10 bases. The germline V gene has CDR1 SEHNR and CDR2 FQNEAQ (reference sequence). The CDR3 runs 17 residues. V shed 8 bases, J shed 4 bases, and the junction held 15 bases outside the gene matches. In DNA form, the CDR3 reads TGTGCCAGCTGCTCCTTATGGGCTAGCGGGAGTTCAGATACGCAGTATTTT. Translated, it gives CASCSLWASGSSDTQYF.

This clonotype was seen many times. V is TRBV4-3 and J is TRBJ2-5; D not certain. The germline gives CDR1 LGHNA, CDR2 YSLEER. This CDR3 contains 15 residues. The germline V and J ends were trimmed by 0 bases and 1 base, with 9 bases remaining between them. CDR3 bases: TGCGCCAGCAGCCAAGATCCATACCCCCAAGAGACCCAGTACTTC. Its protein product is CASSQDPYPQETQYF.

Many counts were recorded for this clonotype. The chain combines TRBV28 with TRBJ2-3; D gene ambiguous. V was cut by 1 base and J by 3 bases, with 8 bases left in between. CDR1 is MDHEN, CDR2 SYDVKM, per germline. This CDR3 contains 14 residues. CDR3: CASSLYPGTDTQYF. The CDR3 nucleotides are TGTGCCAGCAGTTTATATCCTGGGACAGATACGCAGTATTTT.

Regarding this clonotype: A clone one base away is much larger, so this may be a read error. The J gene is TRBJ2-2, the V gene TRBV21-1; the table's D call of TRBD2 was not tested on the DNA. TRBV21-1 is classified as a pseudogene. The CDR3 extends over 16 amino acids. The CDR3 spells CASSAKGEGTTGELFF. The CDR3 region has the DNA TGTGCCAGCAGCGCAAAAGGCGAGGGGACCACCGGGGAGCTGTTTTTT.

This clonotype has a count of ten or more. The chain uses TRBV7-6 and TRBJ2-5; D gene ambiguous. Trimming removed 4 bases at V and 5 bases at J, with 8 bases between. Germline V lookup: CDR1 SGHVS, CDR2 FNYEAQ. The CDR3 runs to 12 residues. The CDR3 protein is CASSSNRETQYF. As DNA, the CDR3 is TGTGCCAGCAGCTCCAATCGGGAGACCCAGTACTTC.